The clone carrying this T cell receptor beta chain was counted many times. The read terminates 3 residues before the CDR3 end, so the remaining end is supplied by the germline J gene. Sequencing input was equivalent genomic DNA from CVID and controls. Using immunoSEQ multiplex PCR, the repertoire was profiled, and TCRdb retains in-frame clones only, with some absent. Singletons are absent from the sample, which has about 52,000 clones. This entry belongs to a study of T cell clonality in common variable immunodeficiency. The ends were cut back, 3 bases at V and 8 bases at J, with 4 bases in the middle. From germline, CDR1 is SGHVS and CDR2 FQNEAQ. The CDR3 consists of 11 residues.

Sample: peripheral blood mononuclear cells. This clonotype was obtained from a person aged 18 to 75 in good health. V and J are TRBV7-8 and TRBJ2-2, with D unresolved. This CDR3 reads CASSFPGELFF. CDR3 bases read: TGTGCCAGCAGCTTCCCGGGGGAG.